Each of the 10 T cell receptor beta chains below was sequenced from the same sample in a study of T cell responses to AZD1222 COVID-19 vaccine. Generated by immunoSEQ multiplex PCR, the TCRdb table keeps only in-frame clones and is missing some. The sample records 90,000 to 100,000 clones, around 89% being singletons. The material was peripheral blood, obtained on day 0 of AZD1222 vaccination. All receptors come from an adult in good health.

The gene calls are TRBV4-1 and TRBJ2-3; no reliable D call. The CDR3 sequence is 14 residues long. Germline CDR1 is MGHRA and CDR2 is YSYEKL. Trimming took 3 bases from V and 7 from J, leaving 14 bases between them. CDR3: CASSQYQNVNTQYF. The CDR3 coding sequence is TGCGCCAGCAGCCAGTACCAAAACGTAAATACGCAGTATTTT.

The chain joins TRBV7-9 to TRBJ1-2, with D perhaps TRBD1 (6 bases). This CDR3 comprises 14 residues. Germline V CDR1 and CDR2: SEHNR, FQNEAQ (reference sequence). Trimming took off 3 bases at V and 4 bases at J, with 12 bases between the two ends. Here the CDR3 reads CASSFGQPTYGYTF. CDR3 sequence (DNA): TGTGCCAGCAGCTTCGGACAGCCGACCTATGGCTACACCTTC.

V and J are TRBV6-2 or TRBV6-3 and TRBJ2-1; D gene unclear. The CDR3 spans 13 residues. CDR1 MNHEY and CDR2 SVGEGT come from the germline V gene. V dropped 6 bases and J dropped 4 bases, with 10 bases sitting between them. CDR3 coding DNA: TGTGCCAGCAGCCACGGGCGGTACAATGAGCAGTTCTTC. Translated, it gives CASSHGRYNEQFF.

The chain uses TRBV29-1 and TRBJ1-1; 7 nucleotides agree with TRBD1. Germline V CDR1 and CDR2: SQVTM, ANQGSEA. Trimming cost V 6 bases and J 6 bases; bases outside gene matches: 10. The CDR3 loop spans 13 amino acids. This chain's CDR3 is CSVGQVFMAEAFF. In DNA form, the CDR3 reads TGCAGCGTAGGACAGGTGTTTATGGCTGAAGCTTTCTTT.

The chain links TRBV9 to TRBJ2-5; 7 positions agree with TRBD2. CDR3 length equals 14 residues. The germline gives CDR1 SGDLS, CDR2 YYNGEE. V was pared by 0 bases and J by 1 base, with 0 bases of the junction left unmatched. Here the CDR3 reads CASSVERGQETQYF. The CDR3 bases are TGTGCCAGCAGCGTAGAGCGGGGCCAAGAGACCCAGTACTTC.

The chain has TRBV7-2 and TRBJ2-1; D is perhaps TRBD2 (6 bases). There are 15 residues in the CDR3. Trimming pared 8 bases from V and 2 bases from J, leaving 16 bases between. Germline V gene sequence: CDR1 SGHTA, CDR2 FQGNSA. This CDR3 is CASGPSVVPYNEQFF. The DNA of the CDR3 is TGTGCCAGCGGACCTAGCGTTGTGCCCTACAATGAGCAGTTCTTC. Filled out from reference TRBV7-2 and TRBJ2-1, the complete variable domain reads GAGVSQSPSNKVTEKGKDVELRCDPISGHTALYWYRQSLGQGLEFLIYFQGNSAPDKSGLPSDRFSAERTGGSVSTLTIQRTQQEDSAVYLCASGPSVVPYNEQFFGPGTRLTVL.

The J gene is TRBJ1-1, the V gene TRBV11-1, with TRBD1 matching over 8 bases. The CDR3 loop spans 13 amino acids. Germline assignment: CDR1 SGHAT and CDR2 FQDESV (reference sequence). J lost 5 bases, V lost 1 base, and 0 bases had no gene match. The CDR3 reads CASSLDRGTEAFF. The CDR3 DNA reads TGTGCCAGCAGCTTAGACAGGGGGACTGAAGCTTTCTTT.

This clone was seen just once. CDR3 in amino acids: CASDSGEGYNEQFF. CDR3 in DNA: TGTGCCAGTGACTCAGGGGAAGGGTACAATGAGCAGTTCTTC. The J gene is TRBJ2-1, the V gene TRBV19, with D maybe TRBD1 (6 bases). The CDR3 consists of 14 residues. Germline CDR1 reads LNHDA; CDR2 reads SQIVND (reference sequence). Trimming cost V 8 bases and J 4 bases, with 15 bases left between them.

This chain connects TRBV6-5 to TRBJ1-3; D unresolved. Germline CDR1 and CDR2: MNHEY and SVGAGI. Trimming shortened V by 9 bases and J by 0 bases, and 15 bases separated the two germline ends. CDR3 size: 15 residues. In DNA form, the CDR3 reads TGTGCCAGTTCTCCCCGCGACCACTCTGGAAACACCATATATTTT. The encoded protein is CASSPRDHSGNTIYF.

The rearrangement joins TRBV6-6 to TRBJ2-3, with D tentatively TRBD1 (5 bases). The germline V and J ends were trimmed by 6 bases and 0 bases, with 13 bases remaining between them. Per germline, CDR1 MNHNY and CDR2 SVGAGI (reference sequence). This CDR3 is 15 amino acids long. This chain's CDR3 is CASRLGPSSTDTQYF. In DNA, the CDR3 is TGTGCCAGCAGGCTGGGGCCCTCTAGCACAGATACGCAGTATTTT.